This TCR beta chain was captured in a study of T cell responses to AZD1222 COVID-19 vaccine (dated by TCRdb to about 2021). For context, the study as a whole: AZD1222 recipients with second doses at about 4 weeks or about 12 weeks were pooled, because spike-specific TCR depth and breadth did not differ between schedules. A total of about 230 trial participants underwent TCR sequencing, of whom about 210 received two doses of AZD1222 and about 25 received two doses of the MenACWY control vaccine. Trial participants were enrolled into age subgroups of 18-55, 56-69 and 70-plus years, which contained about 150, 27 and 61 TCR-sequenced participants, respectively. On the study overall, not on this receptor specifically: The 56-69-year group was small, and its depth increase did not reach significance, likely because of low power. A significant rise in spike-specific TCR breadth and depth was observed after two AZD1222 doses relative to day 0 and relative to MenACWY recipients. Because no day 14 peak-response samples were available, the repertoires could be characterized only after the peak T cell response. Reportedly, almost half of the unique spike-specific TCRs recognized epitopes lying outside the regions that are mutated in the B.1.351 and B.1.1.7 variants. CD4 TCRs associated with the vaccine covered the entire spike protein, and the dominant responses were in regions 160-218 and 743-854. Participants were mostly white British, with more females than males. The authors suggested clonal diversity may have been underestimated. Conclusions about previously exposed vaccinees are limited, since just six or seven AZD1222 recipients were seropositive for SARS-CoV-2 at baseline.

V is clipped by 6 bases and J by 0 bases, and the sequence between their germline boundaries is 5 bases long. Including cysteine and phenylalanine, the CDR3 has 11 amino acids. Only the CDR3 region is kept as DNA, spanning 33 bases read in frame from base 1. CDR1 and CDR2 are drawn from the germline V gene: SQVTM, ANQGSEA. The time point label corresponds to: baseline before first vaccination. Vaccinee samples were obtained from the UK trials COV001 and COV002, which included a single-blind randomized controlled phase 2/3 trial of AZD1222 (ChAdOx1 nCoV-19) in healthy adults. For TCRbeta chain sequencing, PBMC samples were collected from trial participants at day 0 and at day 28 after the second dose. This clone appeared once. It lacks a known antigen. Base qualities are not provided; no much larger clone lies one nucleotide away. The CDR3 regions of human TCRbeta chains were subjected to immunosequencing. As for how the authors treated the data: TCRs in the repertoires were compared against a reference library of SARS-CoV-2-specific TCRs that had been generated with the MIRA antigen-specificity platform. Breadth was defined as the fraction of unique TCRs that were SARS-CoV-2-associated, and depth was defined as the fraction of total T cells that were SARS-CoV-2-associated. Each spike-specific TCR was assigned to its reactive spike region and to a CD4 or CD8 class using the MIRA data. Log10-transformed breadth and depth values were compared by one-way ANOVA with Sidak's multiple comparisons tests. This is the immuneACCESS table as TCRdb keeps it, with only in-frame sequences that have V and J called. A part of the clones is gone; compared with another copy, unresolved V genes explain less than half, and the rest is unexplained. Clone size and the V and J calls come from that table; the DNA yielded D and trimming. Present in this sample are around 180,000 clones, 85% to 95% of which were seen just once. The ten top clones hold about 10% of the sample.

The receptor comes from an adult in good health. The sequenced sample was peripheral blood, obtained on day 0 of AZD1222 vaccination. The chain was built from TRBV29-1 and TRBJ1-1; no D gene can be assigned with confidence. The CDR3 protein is CSVRMNTEAFF. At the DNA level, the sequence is TGCAGCGTCAGGATGAACACTGAAGCTTTCTTT.